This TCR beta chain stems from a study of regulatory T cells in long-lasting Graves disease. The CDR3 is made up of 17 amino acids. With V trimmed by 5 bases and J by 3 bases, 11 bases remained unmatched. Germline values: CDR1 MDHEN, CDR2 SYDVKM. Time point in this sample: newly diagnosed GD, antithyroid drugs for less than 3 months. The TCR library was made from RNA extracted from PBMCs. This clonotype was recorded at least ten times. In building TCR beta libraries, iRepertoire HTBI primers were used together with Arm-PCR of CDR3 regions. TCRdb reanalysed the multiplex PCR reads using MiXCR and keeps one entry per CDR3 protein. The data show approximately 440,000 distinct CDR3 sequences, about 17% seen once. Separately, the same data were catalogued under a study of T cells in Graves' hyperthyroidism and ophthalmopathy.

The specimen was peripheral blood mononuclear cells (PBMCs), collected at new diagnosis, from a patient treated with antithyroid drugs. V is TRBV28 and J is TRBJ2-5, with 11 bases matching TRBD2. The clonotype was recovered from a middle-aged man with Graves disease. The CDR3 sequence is CASSPLSGRAEEETQYF. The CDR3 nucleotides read TGTGCCAGCAGTCCCCTTAGCGGGAGGGCAGAGGAAGAGACCCAGTACTTC.